This T cell receptor beta chain came from a study of T-cell memory formation after mild COVID-19. TCRalpha and TCRbeta libraries used 5'RACE with constant-segment primers and UMIs. TCRdb re-called the 5' RACE reads with MiXCR, one entry per CDR3 protein. The data contain 190,000 or so distinct CDR3 sequences, about 22% of them singletons. Germline V gene data show CDR1 as KGHDR and CDR2 as SFDVKD. This CDR3 comprises 13 residues. V was clipped by 4 bases and J by 9 bases; unmatched bases: 5. The sequence was collected from an adult woman who had mild COVID-19 (a few samples of this study predate the infection). Cell type and time point are not known. The J gene is TRBJ2-1, the V gene TRBV24-1, with 7 positions matching TRBD2. The sequencing sample was made of PBMCs or a T cell subset sorted from them (not recorded which). CDR3 nucleotide sequence: TGTGCCACCAGTGAATTGTCTAGCGGTGAGCAGTTCTTC. Amino acids: CATSELSSGEQFF.